This T cell receptor beta chain is drawn from a study of regulatory T cells in long-lasting Graves disease. Whole-study results and caveats: Clonotypes that were public and shared totalled some 2,900 in persistent patients versus around 1,000 in new patients. The TCR repertoire of persistent Graves' patients was less diverse than that of newly diagnosed ones.

Ten or more counts support this clonotype. The antigen is undetermined. At one end, the junction sequence differs from germline, possibly due to a read error. Construction of the TCR beta libraries employed iRepertoire HTBI primers in conjunction with Arm-PCR of CDR3 regions. TCRdb itself ran the multiplex PCR reads through MiXCR, one entry per CDR3 protein. Counted here are under 450,000 distinct CDR3 sequences, 16% occurring once; the ten biggest clones make up about 19%. Stated time point: newly diagnosed GD, antithyroid drugs for less than 3 months. RNA extracted from PBMCs served as the sequencing template. These same data were also listed under a study on T cells in Graves' hyperthyroidism and ophthalmopathy. As that study records: For Graves' hyperthyroidism to be stable, ophthalmopathy could not progress within 18 months.

Here the sequenced sample was peripheral blood mononuclear cells (PBMCs), taken at new diagnosis, from a patient treated with antithyroid drugs. This clonotype was sampled from a woman aged 18-35 years with Graves disease.

The CDR3, as DNA: TGTGCCAGCAGCTTAGGAGGGGTGAACACTGAAGCTTTCTTT. It is translated as CASSLGGVNTEAFF. The chain employs TRBV5-1 and TRBJ1-1; perhaps TRBD1 as D (5 bases). Germline lookup yields CDR1 SGHRS and CDR2 YFSETQ. The CDR3 runs to 14 residues. Full variable domain (remainder filled in from reference TRBV5-1 and TRBJ1-1): KAGVTQTPRYLIKTRGQQVTLSCSPISGHRSVSWYQQTPGQGLQFLFEYFSETQRNKGNFPGRFSGRQFSNSRSEMNVSTLELGDSALYLCASSLGGVNTEAFFGQGTRLTVV.